Here is one T cell receptor (beta chain) with its context. What it binds is unknown. The data were taken from a study of cytomegalovirus exposure and HLA in healthy donors. The study, taken as a whole, reports: Diagnosis of cytomegalovirus status made by the classifier reportedly showed high specificity and sensitivity. Most sequenced TCRs were rare (though some public TCRs occurred in many donors). In a later analysis, parvovirus B19, influenza, CMV and Epstein-Barr virus appeared linked to several top co-occurrence clusters. HLA-A and HLA-B allele assignments for most subjects were reportedly predicted accurately using TCR beta sequences.

Primers for the PCR totalled 60 Vbeta and 13 Jbeta. Using immunoSEQ multiplex PCR, the repertoire was profiled, and TCRdb retains in-frame clones only, with some absent. This sample carries about 210,000 clones, 82% of them seen once, and the ten largest clones take 4.5% to 7%. The length of the CDR3 is 16 residues. V lost 2 bases to trimming and J lost 3 bases; unmatched junction nucleotides: 5. Germline V lookup: CDR1 MNHEY, CDR2 SMNVEV (reference sequence). This sequence was found in a man aged 35 to 55 in good health and CMV-seropositive. The chain joins TRBV27 to TRBJ2-5; the match to TRBD2 covers 11 bases. Sequencing was done on a sample of PBMCs. The CDR3 sequence: CASSLVAGGPKETQYF. The CDR3 nucleotides read TGTGCCAGCAGTTTAGTAGCGGGAGGGCCCAAAGAGACCCAGTACTTC.